The clone carrying this T cell receptor (beta chain) showed up just a few times. As yet, its antigen is unknown. Indicated time point: newly diagnosed GD, antithyroid drugs for less than 3 months. RNA from PBMCs was the source of the TCR library. CDR3-region Arm-PCR and iRepertoire HTBI primers produced the TCR beta libraries. MiXCR, run by TCRdb on the multiplex PCR reads, gives a single entry per CDR3 protein. The repertoire consists of around 230,000 distinct CDR3 sequences, with around 17% occurring once and the leading ten covering less than 25%. The CDR3 covers 15 residues. Germline assignment: CDR1 MNHNS and CDR2 SASEGT. The trim removed 6 bases at V and 4 bases at J, leaving 9 bases unmatched. The sample is drawn from a study of regulatory T cells in long-lasting Graves disease. Study results and caveats: For persistent Graves' patients, TCR diversity was lower than for newly diagnosed ones.

The specimen was peripheral blood mononuclear cells (PBMCs), collected at new diagnosis, from a patient treated with antithyroid drugs. This chain uses TRBV6-1 with TRBJ2-3, with TRBD2 matching over 8 bases. The sequence derives from a female donor with Graves disease. CDR3 in DNA: TGTGCCAGCAGCTTCAGCGGGAGCGGGGCAGATACGCAGTATTTT. It encodes CASSFSGSGADTQYF.